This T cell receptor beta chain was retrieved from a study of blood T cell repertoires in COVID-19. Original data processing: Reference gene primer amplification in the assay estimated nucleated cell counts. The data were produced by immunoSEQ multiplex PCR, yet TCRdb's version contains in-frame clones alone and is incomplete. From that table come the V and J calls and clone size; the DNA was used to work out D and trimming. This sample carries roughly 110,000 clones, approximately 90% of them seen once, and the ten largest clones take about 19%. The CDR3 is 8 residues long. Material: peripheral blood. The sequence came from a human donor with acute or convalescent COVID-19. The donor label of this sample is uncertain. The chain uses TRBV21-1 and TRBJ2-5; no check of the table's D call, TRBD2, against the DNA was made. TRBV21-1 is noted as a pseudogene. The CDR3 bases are TGTGCCAGTCTACCCTCATACTTC. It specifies CASLPSYF.